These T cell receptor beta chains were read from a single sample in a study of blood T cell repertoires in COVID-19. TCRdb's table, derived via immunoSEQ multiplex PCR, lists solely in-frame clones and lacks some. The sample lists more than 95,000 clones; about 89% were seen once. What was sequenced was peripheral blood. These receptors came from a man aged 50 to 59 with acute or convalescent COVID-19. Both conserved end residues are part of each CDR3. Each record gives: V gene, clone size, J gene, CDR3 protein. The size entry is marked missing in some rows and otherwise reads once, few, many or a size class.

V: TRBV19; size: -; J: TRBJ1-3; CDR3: CASSSSPGRRGNTIYF
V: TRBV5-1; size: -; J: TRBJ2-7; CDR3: CASSVRQGYEQYF
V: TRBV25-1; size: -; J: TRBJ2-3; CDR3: CASSPGLGTDTQYF
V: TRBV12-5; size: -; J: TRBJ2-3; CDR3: CASGLALGATKQDTQYF
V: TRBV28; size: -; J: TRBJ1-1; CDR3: CASSSQGAGITEAFF
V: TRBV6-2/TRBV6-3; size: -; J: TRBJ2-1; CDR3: CASSRSGLAGEGEQFF
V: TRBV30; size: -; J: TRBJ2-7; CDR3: CAWSASGTGALEQYF
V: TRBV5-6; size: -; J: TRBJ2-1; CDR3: CASSPGHLTYNEQFF
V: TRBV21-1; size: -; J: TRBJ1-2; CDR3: CASRSPTRTGANGYTF
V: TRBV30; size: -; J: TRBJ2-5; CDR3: CAWSPTGETQYF
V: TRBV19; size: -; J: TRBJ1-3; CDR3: CASRLPGQGEDTIYF
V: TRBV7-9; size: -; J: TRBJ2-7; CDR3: CASSLGRGNYEQYF
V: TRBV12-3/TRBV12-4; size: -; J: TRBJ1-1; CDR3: CASSLDLRTEAFF
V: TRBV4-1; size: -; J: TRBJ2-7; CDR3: CASSQDYSGRAQSSYEQYF
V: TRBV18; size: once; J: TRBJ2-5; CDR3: CASSPEGTRGETQYF
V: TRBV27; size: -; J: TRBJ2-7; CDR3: CASTPGQGHEQYF
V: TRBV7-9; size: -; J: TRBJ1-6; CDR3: CASRGTAGGSPLHF
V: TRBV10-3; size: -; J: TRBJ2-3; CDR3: CAIRRGSSTDTQYF
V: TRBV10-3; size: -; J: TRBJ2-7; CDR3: CAISGTSVLSEQYF
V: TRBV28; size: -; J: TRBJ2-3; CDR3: CASSLSLAGGILATDTQYF
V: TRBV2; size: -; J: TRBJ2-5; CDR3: CASSLDRAQETQYF
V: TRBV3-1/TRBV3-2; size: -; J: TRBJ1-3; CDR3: CASSDFSRSGNTIYF
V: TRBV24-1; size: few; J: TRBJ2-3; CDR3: CATQRAGGTDTQYF
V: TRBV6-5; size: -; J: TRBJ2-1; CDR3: CASRWEGRDEQFF
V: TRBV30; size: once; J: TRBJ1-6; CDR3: CAWSSVGGAGAPLHF
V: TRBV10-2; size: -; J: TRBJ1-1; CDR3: CASYFDEVSASDTEAFF
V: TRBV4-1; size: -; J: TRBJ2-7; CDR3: CASSQEPENPYEQYF
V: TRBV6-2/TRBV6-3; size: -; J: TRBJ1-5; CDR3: CASSLGTGGGQPQHF